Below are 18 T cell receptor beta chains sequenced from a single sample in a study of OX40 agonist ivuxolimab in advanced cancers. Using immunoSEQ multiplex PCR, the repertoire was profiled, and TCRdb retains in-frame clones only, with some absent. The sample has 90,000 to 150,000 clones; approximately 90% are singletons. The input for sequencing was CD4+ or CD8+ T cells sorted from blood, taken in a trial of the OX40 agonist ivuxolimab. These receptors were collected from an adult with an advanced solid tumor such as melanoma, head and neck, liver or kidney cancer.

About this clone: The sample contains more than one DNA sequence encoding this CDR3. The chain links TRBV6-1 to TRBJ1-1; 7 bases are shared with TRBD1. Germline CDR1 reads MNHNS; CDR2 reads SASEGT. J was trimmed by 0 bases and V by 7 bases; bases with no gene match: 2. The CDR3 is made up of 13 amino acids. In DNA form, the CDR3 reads TGTGCCAGCAAGAGGGGGCTGAACACTGAAGCTTTCTTT. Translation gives CASKRGLNTEAFF.

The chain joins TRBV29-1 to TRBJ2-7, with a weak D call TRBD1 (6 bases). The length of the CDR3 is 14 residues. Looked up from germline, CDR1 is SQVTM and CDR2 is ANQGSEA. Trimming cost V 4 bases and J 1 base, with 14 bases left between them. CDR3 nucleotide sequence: TGCAGCGTTGGTGGCAGGGGAGTGTCCTACGAGCAGTACTTC. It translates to CSVGGRGVSYEQYF.

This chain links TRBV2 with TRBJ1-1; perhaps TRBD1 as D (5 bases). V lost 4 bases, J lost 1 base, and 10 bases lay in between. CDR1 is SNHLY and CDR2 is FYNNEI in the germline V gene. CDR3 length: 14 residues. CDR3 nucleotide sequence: TGTGCCAGCAGTGTTTACAGGTCGAACACTGAAGCTTTCTTT. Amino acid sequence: CASSVYRSNTEAFF.

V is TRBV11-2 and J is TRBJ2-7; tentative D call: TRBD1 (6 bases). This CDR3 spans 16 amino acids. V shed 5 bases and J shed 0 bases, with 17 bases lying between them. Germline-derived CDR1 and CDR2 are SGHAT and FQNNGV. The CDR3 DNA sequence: TGTGCCAGCAGCCCCCTGGGGGCGGCGAGCTCCTACGAGCAGTACTTC. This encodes CASSPLGAASSYEQYF.

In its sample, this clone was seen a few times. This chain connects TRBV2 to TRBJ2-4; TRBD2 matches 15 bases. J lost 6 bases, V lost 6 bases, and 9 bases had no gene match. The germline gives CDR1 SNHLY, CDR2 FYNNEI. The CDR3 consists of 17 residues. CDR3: CASSPGLAGGPGNIQYF. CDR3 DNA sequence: TGTGCCAGCAGCCCCGGACTAGCGGGGGGGCCAGGAAACATTCAGTACTTC.

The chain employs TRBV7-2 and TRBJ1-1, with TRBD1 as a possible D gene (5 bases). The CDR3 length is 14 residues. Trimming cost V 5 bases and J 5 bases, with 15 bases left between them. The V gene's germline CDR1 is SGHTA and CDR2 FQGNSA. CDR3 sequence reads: CASSAGTGRTEAFF. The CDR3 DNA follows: TGTGCCAGCAGCGCCGGGACCGGGAGAACTGAAGCTTTCTTT. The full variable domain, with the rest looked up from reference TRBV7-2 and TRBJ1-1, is GAGVSQSPSNKVTEKGKDVELRCDPISGHTALYWYRQSLGQGLEFLIYFQGNSAPDKSGLPSDRFSAERTGGSVSTLTIQRTQQEDSAVYLCASSAGTGRTEAFFGQGTRLTVV.

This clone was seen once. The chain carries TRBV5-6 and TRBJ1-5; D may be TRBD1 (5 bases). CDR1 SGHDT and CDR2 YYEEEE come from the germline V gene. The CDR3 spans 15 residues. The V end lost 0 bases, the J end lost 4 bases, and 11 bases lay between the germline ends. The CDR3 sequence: CASSLDRGGNQPQHF. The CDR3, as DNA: TGTGCCAGCAGCTTGGATCGGGGGGGAAATCAGCCCCAGCATTTT.

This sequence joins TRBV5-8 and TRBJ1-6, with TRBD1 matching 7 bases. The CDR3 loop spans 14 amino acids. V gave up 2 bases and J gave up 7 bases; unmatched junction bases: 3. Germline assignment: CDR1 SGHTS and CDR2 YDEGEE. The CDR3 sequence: CASSFQGGNSPLHF. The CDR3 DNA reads TGTGCCAGCAGCTTTCAGGGGGGCAATTCACCCCTCCACTTT.

The DNA for the CDR3 is TGCGCCAGCAGCCAAGAAGGTTGGGACACCGGGGAGCTGTTTTTT. This sequence encodes CASSQEGWDTGELFF. V and J are TRBV4-3 and TRBJ2-2; D call uncertain. CDR3 size: 15 residues. From germline, CDR1 is LGHNA and CDR2 YSLEER. Trimming left V 0 bases short and J 3 bases short, with 8 bases between.

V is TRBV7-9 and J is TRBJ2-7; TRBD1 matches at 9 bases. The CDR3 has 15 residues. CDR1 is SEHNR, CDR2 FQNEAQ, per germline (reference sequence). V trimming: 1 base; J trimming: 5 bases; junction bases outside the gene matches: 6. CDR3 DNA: TGTGCCAGCAGCTTAGGTGGACAGGGGTACCACGAGCAGTACTTC. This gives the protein CASSLGGQGYHEQYF.

The CDR3 sequence: CARGNGETQYF. DNA of the CDR3: TGTGCCAGGGGGAACGGCGAGACCCAGTACTTC. This sequence joins TRBV2 and TRBJ2-5, with D unresolved. Germline CDR1 and CDR2: SNHLY and FYNNEI. This CDR3 is 11 amino acids long. The germline V and J ends were trimmed by 9 bases and 5 bases, with 10 bases remaining between them.

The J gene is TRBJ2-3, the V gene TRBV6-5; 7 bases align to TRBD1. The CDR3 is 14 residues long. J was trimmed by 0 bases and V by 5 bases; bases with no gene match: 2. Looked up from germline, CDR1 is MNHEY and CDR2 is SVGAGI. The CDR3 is CASSQDRSTDTQYF. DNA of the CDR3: TGTGCCAGCAGTCAGGACAGGAGCACAGATACGCAGTATTTT.

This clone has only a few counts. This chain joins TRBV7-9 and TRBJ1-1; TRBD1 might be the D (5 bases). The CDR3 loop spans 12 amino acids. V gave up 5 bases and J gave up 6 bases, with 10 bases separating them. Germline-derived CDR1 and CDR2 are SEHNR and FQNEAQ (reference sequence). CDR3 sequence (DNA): TGTGCCAGCAGCCGATCGGGGGCTGAAGCTTTCTTT. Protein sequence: CASSRSGAEAFF.

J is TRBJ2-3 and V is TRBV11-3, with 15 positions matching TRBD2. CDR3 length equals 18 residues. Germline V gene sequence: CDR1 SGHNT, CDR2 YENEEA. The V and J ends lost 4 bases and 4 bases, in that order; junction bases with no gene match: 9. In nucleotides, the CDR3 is TGTGCCAGCAGCTCACCGGGGACTAGCGGGGGGCAGGCAGATACGCAGTATTTT. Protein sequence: CASSSPGTSGGQADTQYF. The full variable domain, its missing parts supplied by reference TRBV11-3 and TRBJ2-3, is EAGVVQSPRYKIIEKKQPVAFWCNPISGHNTLYWYLQNLGQGPELLIRYENEEAVDDSQLPKDRFSAERLKGVDSTLKIQPAELGDSAVYLCASSSPGTSGGQADTQYFGPGTRLTVL.

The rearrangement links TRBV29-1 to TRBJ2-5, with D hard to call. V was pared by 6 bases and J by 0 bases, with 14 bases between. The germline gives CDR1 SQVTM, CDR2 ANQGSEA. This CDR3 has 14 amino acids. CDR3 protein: CSVDPTHHQETQYF. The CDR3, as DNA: TGCAGCGTGGACCCGACACACCACCAAGAGACCCAGTACTTC.

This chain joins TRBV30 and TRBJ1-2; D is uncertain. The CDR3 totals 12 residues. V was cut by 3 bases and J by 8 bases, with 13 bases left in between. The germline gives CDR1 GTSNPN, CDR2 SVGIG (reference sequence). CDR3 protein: CAWRPSAEGYTF. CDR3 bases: TGTGCCTGGAGGCCCTCGGCGGAAGGCTACACCTTC.

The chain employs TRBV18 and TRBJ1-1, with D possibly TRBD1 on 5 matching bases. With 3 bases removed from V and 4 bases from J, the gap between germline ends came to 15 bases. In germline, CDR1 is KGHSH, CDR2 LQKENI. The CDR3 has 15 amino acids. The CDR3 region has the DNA TGTGCCAGCTCACCCTCCCGGGACGGGTTCACTGAAGCTTTCTTT. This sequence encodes CASSPSRDGFTEAFF. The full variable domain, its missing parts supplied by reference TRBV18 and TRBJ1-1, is NAGVMQNPRHLVRRRGQEARLRCSPMKGHSHVYWYRQLPEEGLKFMVYLQKENIIDESGMPKERFSAEFPKEGPSILRIQQVVRGDSAAYFCASSPSRDGFTEAFFGQGTRLTVV.

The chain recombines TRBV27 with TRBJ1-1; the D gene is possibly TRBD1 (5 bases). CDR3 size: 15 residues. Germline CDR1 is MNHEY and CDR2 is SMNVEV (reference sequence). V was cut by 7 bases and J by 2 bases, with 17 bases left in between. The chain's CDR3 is CASTPGGGGNTEAFF. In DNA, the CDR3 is TGTGCCAGCACCCCCGGGGGGGGAGGAAACACTGAAGCTTTCTTT.